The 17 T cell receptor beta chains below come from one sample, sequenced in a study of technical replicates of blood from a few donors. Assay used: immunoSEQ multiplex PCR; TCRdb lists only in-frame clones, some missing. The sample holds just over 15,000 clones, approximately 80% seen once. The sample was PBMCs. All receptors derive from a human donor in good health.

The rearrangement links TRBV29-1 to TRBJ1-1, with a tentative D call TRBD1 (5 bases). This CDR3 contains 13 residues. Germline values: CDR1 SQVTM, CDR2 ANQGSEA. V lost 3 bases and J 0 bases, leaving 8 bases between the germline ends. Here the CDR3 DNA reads TGCAGCGTTGAGGGGGGGATGAACACTGAAGCTTTCTTT. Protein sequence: CSVEGGMNTEAFF. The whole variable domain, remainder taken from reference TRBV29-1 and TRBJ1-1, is SAVISQKPSRDICQRGTSLTIQCQVDSQVTMMFWYRQQPGQSLTLIATANQGSEATYESGFVIDKFPISRPNLTFSTLTVSNMSPEDSSIYLCSVEGGMNTEAFFGQGTRLTVV.

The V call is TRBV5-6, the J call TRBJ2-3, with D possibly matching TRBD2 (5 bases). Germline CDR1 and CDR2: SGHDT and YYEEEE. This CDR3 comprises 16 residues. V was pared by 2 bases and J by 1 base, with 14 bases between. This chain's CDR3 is CASSFVGAVGTDTQYF. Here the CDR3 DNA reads TGTGCCAGCAGCTTTGTGGGAGCGGTCGGCACAGATACGCAGTATTTT.

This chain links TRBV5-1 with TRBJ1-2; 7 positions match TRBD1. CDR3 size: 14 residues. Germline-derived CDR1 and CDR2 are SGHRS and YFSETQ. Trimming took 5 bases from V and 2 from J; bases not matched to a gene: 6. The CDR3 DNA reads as TGCGCCAGCAGGATCCCAGGGGGGAACTATGGCTACACCTTC. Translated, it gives CASRIPGGNYGYTF.

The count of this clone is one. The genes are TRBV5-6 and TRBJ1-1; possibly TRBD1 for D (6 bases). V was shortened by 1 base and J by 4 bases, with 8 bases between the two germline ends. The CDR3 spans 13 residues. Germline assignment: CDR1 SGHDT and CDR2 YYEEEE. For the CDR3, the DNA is TGTGCCAGCAGCTTGTTCAGGGGCACTGAAGCTTTCTTT. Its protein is CASSLFRGTEAFF. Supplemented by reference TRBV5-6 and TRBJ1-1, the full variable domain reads DAGVTQSPTHLIKTRGQQVTLRCSPKSGHDTVSWYQQALGQGPQFIFQYYEEEERQRGNFPDRFSGHQFPNYSSELNVNALLLGDSALYLCASSLFRGTEAFFGQGTRLTVV.

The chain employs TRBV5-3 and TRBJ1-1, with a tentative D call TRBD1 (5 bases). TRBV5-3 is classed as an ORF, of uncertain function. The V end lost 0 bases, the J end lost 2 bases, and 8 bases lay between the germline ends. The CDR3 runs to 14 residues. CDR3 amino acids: CARSLGQRNTEAFF. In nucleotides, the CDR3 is TGTGCCAGAAGCTTGGGACAGCGAAACACTGAAGCTTTCTTT.

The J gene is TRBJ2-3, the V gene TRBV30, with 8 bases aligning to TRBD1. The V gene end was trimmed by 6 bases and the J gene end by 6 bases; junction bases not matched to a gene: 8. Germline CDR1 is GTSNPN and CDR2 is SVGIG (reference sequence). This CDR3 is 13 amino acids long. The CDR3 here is CACHRGSKDTQYF. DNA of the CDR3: TGTGCCTGTCACAGGGGGAGTAAGGATACGCAGTATTTT.

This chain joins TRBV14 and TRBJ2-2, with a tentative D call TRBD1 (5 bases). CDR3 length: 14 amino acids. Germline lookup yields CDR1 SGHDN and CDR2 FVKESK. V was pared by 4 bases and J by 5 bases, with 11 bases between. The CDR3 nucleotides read TGTGCCAGCAGCCGCAGGGTAGGGACCGGGGAGCTGTTTTTT. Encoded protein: CASSRRVGTGELFF.

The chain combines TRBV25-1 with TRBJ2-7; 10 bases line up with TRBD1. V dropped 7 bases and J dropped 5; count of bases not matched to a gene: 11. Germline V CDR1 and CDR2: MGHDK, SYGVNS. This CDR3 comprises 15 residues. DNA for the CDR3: TGTGCCAGCAATGGGGGGACAGGGGTTTATCACGAGCAGTACTTC. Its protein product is CASNGGTGVYHEQYF.

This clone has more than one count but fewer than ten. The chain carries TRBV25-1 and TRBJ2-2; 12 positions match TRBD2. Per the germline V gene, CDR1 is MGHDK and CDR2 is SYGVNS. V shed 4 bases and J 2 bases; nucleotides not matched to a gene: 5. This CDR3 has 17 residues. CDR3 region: CASSAWTSGTNTGELFF. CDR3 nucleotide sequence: TGTGCCAGCAGTGCCTGGACTAGCGGGACAAACACCGGGGAGCTGTTTTTT.

The CDR3 sequence is CASSQQGGGYTF. The CDR3 nucleotides read TGTGCCAGCAGCCAACAGGGGGGTGGCTACACCTTC. The chain couples TRBV6-5 to TRBJ1-2, with 8 bases lining up with TRBD1. The germline V gene encodes CDR1 MNHEY and CDR2 SVGAGI. The J segment lost 7 bases and the V segment lost 6 bases, leaving 4 bases of the junction unmatched. CDR3 size: 12 residues.

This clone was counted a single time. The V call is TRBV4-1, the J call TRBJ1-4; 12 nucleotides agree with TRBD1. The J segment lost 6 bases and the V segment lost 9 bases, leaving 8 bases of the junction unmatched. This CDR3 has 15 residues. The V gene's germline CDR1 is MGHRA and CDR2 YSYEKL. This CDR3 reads CASTRDRGLYEKLFF. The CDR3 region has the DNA TGCGCCAGTACCCGGGACAGGGGGCTCTATGAAAAACTGTTTTTT.

This CDR3 is CASSFYGGEISYEQYF. DNA for the CDR3: TGTGCCAGCAGCTTTTACGGGGGTGAAATATCCTACGAGCAGTACTTC. This chain links TRBV5-5 with TRBJ2-7, with a weak D call TRBD2 (6 bases). Looked up from germline, CDR1 is SGHKS and CDR2 is YYEKEE (reference sequence). Between the trimmed V and J ends, which lost 2 bases and 1 base, there was a span of 16 bases. The CDR3 is 16 amino acids.

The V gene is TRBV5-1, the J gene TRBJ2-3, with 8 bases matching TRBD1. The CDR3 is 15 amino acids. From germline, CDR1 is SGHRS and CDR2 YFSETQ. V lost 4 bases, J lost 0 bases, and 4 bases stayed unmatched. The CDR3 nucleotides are TGCGCCAGCAGCCCGACAGGGGACAGCACAGATACGCAGTATTTT. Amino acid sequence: CASSPTGDSTDTQYF.

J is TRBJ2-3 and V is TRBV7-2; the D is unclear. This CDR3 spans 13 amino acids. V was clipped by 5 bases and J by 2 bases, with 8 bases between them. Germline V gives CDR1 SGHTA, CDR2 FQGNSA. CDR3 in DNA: TGTGCCAGCAGCCCCTCCTACACAGATACGCAGTATTTT. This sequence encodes CASSPSYTDTQYF.

As DNA, the CDR3 is TGTGCCACCAGCAAGGGACAGGGCGAAAACAATGAGCAGTTCTTC. As protein: CATSKGQGENNEQFF. The V gene is TRBV15, the J gene TRBJ2-1; TRBD1 matches at 9 bases. CDR3 length: 15 amino acids. Germline values: CDR1 LNHNV, CDR2 YYDKDF (reference sequence). J lost 5 bases, V lost 4 bases, and 6 bases had no gene match.

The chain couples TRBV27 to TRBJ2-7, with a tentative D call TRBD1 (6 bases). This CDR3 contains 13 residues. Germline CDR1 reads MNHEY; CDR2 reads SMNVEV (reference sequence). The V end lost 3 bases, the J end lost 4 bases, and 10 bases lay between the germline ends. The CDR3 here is CASSFTQGYEQYF. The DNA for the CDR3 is TGTGCCAGCAGTTTTACCCAGGGGTACGAGCAGTACTTC.

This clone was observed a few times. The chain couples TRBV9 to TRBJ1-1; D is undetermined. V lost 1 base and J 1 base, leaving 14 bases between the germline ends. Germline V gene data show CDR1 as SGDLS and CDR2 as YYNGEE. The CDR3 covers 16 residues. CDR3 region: CASSVTGRVENTEAFF. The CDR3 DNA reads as TGTGCCAGCAGCGTAACGGGGAGGGTCGAGAACACTGAAGCTTTCTTT.